This is a list of T cell receptor beta chains from one sample in a study of cytomegalovirus exposure and HLA in healthy donors. Sequenced by immunoSEQ multiplex PCR; TCRdb stores in-frame clones only, minus some. The sample holds around 190,000 clones, roughly 82% seen once. Sequenced sample: PBMCs. The receptors originated from a woman in her forties or fifties in good health and CMV-seronegative. Each CDR3 is given without its conserved first and last residue. Some rows mark clone size as missing; the rest say once, few, many or name a class of expanded clone.

cdr3_aa: ASSSMTLAGLINYNEQF
clone_size: .
v_call: TRBV11-2

cdr3_aa: ASSANRGGNSPLH
clone_size: .
v_call: TRBV5-4

cdr3_aa: ASRDDRIHPY
clone_size: .
v_call: TRBV2

cdr3_aa: ASSLPGQVIREQF
clone_size: .
v_call: TRBV27

cdr3_aa: ASRNSRGGTDTQY
clone_size: .
v_call: TRBV6-1

cdr3_aa: ASSLGLAGFSSPGELF
clone_size: .
v_call: TRBV5-1

cdr3_aa: ASSPEGGWEKLF
clone_size: .
v_call: TRBV6-1

cdr3_aa: ASSIPGGYNGYT
clone_size: .
v_call: TRBV6-1

cdr3_aa: ASSLGTEETQY
clone_size: .
v_call: TRBV5-1

cdr3_aa: ASSLFDDSEAF
clone_size: .
v_call: TRBV27

cdr3_aa: ASSTGSGYT
clone_size: .
v_call: TRBV28

cdr3_aa: ASSERLAGGLRDNEQF
clone_size: few
v_call: TRBV19

cdr3_aa: ASSYGSQVGFTDTQY
clone_size: .
v_call: TRBV27

cdr3_aa: ASSQGLAGGQY
clone_size: .
v_call: TRBV6-5

cdr3_aa: ASSLAASGGRETQY
clone_size: .
v_call: TRBV5-1

cdr3_aa: ASRLQGEQY
clone_size: .
v_call: TRBV6-5

cdr3_aa: ASSSTLAGIHEQY
clone_size: .
v_call: TRBV5-6

cdr3_aa: ASQGTGELF
clone_size: .
v_call: TRBV11-3

cdr3_aa: AWSVGDNQPQH
clone_size: .
v_call: TRBV30

cdr3_aa: ASSLWGGFAYEQY
clone_size: .
v_call: TRBV28

cdr3_aa: ASSLANRGGHEQY
clone_size: .
v_call: TRBV7-9

cdr3_aa: ASSERQGYEQY
clone_size: .
v_call: TRBV25-1

cdr3_aa: ATRTSGRGKNIQY
clone_size: .
v_call: TRBV10-3

cdr3_aa: ASSLLSESSEQY
clone_size: few
v_call: TRBV5-4

cdr3_aa: ASSWVAGEGTDTQY
clone_size: once
v_call: TRBV27

cdr3_aa: ASSVAARNEKLF
clone_size: .
v_call: TRBV9

cdr3_aa: AAKPQGAASTEAF
clone_size: .
v_call: TRBV10-3

cdr3_aa: ASSHDSNTVSGANVLT
clone_size: .
v_call: TRBV4-3

cdr3_aa: ASSLEGQGYNEQF
clone_size: .
v_call: TRBV5-1

cdr3_aa: ASSSYGSAYEQY
clone_size: .
v_call: TRBV5-6

cdr3_aa: ASSPAGGTDTQY
clone_size: .
v_call: TRBV28

cdr3_aa: ASSLRLAGEPGTDTQY
clone_size: .
v_call: TRBV5-4

cdr3_aa: AWSNYRTGNGQPQH
clone_size: .
v_call: TRBV30

cdr3_aa: ASSLSSGSNEQY
clone_size: .
v_call: TRBV27

cdr3_aa: ASSPGPGDTEAF
clone_size: .
v_call: TRBV18

cdr3_aa: ASSRKRGDTQY
clone_size: .
v_call: TRBV19